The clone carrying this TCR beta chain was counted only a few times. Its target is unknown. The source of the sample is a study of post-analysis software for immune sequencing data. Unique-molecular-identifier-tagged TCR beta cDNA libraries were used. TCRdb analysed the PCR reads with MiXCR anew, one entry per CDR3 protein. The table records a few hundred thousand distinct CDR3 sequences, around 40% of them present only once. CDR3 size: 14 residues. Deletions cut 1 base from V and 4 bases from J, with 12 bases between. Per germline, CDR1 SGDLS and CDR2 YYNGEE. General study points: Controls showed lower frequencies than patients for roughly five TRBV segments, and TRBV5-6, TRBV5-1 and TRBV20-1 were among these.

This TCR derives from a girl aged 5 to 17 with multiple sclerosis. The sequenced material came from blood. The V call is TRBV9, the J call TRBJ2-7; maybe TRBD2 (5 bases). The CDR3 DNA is TGTGCCAGCAGCGTAACGGACTTGCCGTACGAGCAGTACTTC. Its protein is CASSVTDLPYEQYF.